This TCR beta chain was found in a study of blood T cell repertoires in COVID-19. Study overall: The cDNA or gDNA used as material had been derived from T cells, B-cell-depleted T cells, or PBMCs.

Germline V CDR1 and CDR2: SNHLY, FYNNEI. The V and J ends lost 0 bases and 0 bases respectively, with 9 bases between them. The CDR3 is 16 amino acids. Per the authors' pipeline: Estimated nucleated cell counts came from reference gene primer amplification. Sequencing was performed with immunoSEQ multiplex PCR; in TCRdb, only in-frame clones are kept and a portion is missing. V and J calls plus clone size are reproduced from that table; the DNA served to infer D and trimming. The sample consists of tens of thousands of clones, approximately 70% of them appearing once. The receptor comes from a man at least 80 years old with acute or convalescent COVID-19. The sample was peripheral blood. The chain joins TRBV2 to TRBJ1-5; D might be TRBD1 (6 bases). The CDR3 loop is CASSEAQGYSNQPQHF. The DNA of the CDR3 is TGTGCCAGCAGTGAAGCGCAGGGGTATAGCAATCAGCCCCAGCATTTT.